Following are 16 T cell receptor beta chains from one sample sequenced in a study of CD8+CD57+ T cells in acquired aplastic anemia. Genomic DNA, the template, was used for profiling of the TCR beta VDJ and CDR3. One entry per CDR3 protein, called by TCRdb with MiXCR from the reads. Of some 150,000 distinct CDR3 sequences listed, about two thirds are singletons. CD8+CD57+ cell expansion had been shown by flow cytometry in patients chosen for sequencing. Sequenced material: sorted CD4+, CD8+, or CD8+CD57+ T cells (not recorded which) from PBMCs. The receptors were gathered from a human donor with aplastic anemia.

Here the CDR3 reads CASSRKRTGEVWDEQYF. CDR3 DNA sequence: TGTGCCAGCAGCCGAAAGCGGACAGGGGAGGTTTGGGACGAGCAGTACTTC. The J gene is TRBJ2-7, the V gene TRBV5-6; 9 nucleotides match TRBD1. The CDR3 is 17 amino acids. The V gene end was trimmed by 4 bases and the J gene end by 5 bases; junction bases not matched to a gene: 16. Germline V gene lookup returns CDR1 SGHDT and CDR2 YYEEEE. Using reference TRBV5-6 and TRBJ2-7 for the parts outside the CDR3, the full variable domain is DAGVTQSPTHLIKTRGQQVTLRCSPKSGHDTVSWYQQALGQGPQFIFQYYEEEERQRGNFPDRFSGHQFPNYSSELNVNALLLGDSALYLCASSRKRTGEVWDEQYFGPGTRLTVT.

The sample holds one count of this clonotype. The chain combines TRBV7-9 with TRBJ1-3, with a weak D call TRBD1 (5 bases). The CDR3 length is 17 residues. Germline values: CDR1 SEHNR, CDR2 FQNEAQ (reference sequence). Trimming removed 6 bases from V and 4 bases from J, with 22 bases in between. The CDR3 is CASRPPPLRGGGNTIYF. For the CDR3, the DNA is TGTGCCAGCAGACCCCCACCCTTGCGGGGGGGAGGAAACACCATATATTTT.

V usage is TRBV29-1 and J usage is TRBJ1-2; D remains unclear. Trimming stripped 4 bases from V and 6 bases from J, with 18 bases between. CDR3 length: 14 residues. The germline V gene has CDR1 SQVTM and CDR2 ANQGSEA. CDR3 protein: CSVAVEGSLDGYTF. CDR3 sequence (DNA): TGCAGCGTTGCGGTGGAGGGAAGTTTGGATGGCTACACCTTC.

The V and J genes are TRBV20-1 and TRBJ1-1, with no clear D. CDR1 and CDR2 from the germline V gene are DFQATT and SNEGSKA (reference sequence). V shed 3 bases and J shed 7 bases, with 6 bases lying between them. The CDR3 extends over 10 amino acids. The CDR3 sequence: CSARPGEAFF. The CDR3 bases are TGCAGTGCTAGGCCCGGTGAAGCTTTCTTT.

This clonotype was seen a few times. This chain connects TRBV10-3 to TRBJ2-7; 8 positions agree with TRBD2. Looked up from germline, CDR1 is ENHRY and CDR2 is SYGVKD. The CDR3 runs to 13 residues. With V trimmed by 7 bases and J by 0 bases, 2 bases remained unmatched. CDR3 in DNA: TGTGCCATCACTCGGGGGGGCTCCTACGAGCAGTACTTC. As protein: CAITRGGSYEQYF.

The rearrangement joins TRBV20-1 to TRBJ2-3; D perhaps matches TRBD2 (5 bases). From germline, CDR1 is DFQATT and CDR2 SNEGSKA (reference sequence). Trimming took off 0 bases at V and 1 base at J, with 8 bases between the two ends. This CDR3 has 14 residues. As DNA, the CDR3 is TGCAGTGCTAGAGATCGGCGGGGCACAGATACGCAGTATTTT. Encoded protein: CSARDRRGTDTQYF.

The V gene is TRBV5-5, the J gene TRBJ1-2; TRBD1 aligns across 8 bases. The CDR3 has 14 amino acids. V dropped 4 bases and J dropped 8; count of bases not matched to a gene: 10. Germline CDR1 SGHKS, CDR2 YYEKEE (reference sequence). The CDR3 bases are TGTGCCAGCAGCCCGTCGCGGACAGGGTCCGGCTACACCTTC. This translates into CASSPSRTGSGYTF.

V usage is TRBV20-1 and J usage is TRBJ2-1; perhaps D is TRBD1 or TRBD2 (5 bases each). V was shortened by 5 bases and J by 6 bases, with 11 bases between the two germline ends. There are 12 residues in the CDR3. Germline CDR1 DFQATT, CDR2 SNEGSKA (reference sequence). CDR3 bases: TGCAGTGCTCCCTCGAGGGGCAATGAGCAGTTCTTC. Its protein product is CSAPSRGNEQFF.

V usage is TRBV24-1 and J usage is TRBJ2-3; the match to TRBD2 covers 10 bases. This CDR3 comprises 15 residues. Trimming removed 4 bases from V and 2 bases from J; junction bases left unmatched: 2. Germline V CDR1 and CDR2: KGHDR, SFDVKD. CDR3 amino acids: CATSDGTSDTDTQYF. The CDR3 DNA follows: TGTGCCACCAGTGACGGGACTAGCGACACAGATACGCAGTATTTT.

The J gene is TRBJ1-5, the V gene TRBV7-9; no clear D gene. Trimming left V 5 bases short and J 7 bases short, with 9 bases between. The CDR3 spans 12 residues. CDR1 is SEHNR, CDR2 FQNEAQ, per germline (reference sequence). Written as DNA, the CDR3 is TGTGCCAGCAGCCCCCCGGACCAGCCCCAGCATTTT. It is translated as CASSPPDQPQHF.

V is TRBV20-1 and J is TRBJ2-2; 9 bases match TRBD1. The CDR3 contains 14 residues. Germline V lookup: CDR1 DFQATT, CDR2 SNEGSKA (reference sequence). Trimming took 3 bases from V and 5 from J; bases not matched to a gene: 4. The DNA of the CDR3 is TGCAGTGCTAGCCCGGGACAGGGAACCGGGGAGCTGTTTTTT. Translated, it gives CSASPGQGTGELFF.

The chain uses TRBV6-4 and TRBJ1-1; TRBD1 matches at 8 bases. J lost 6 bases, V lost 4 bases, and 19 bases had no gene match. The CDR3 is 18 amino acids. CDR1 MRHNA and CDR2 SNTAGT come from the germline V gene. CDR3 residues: CASSGDGQGDLSTAEAFF. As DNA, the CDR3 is TGTGCCAGCAGTGGCGACGGACAGGGAGATTTGTCGACCGCTGAAGCTTTCTTT.

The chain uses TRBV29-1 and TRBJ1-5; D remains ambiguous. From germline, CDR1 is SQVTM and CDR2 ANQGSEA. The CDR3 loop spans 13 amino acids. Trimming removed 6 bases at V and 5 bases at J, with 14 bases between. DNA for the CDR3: TGCAGCGTCCTTGTGGGGAGCGATCAGCCCCAGCATTTT. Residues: CSVLVGSDQPQHF.

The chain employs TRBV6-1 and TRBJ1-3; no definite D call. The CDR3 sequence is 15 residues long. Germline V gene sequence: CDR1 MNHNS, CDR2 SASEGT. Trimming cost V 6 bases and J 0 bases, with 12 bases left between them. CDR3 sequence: CASRVDTSSGNTIYF. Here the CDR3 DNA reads TGTGCCAGCAGAGTTGACACCTCCTCTGGAAACACCATATATTTT.

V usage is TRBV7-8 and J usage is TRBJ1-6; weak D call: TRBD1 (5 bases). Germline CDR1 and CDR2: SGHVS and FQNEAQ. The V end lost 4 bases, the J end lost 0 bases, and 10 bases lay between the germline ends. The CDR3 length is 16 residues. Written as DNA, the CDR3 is TGTGCCAGCAGCTCGGGACCCCTCTCCTATAATTCACCCCTCCACTTT. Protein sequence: CASSSGPLSYNSPLHF.

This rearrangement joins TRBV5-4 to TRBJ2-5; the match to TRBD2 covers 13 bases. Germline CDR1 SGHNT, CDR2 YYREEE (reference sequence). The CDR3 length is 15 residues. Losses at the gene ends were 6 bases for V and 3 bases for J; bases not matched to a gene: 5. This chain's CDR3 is CASILAGGPKETQYF. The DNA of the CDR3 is TGTGCCAGCATACTAGCGGGAGGGCCCAAAGAGACCCAGTACTTC.